This T cell receptor (beta chain) stems from a study of blood T cell repertoires in COVID-19. Grouping used clinical history reported by participants in a survey and questionnaire. The CDR3 covers 15 residues. Losses at the gene ends were 1 base for V and 5 bases for J; bases not matched to a gene: 4. The V gene's germline CDR1 is KGHSH and CDR2 LQKENI. Using immunoSEQ multiplex PCR, the repertoire was profiled, and TCRdb retains in-frame clones only, with some absent. The sample lists roughly 360,000 clones, around four fifths occurring once. This clonotype was obtained from a woman aged 45-59 years who had recovered from COVID-19. Specimen: PBMCs or T cells enriched from blood (not recorded which). The chain combines TRBV18 with TRBJ2-4; TRBD1 aligns across 8 bases. As DNA, the CDR3 is TGTGCCAGCTCACCACTTCAGGGGGCAGAAAACATTCAGTACTTC. The encoded protein is CASSPLQGAENIQYF. Based on the CDR3 plus reference TRBV18 and TRBJ2-4, the full variable domain is NAGVMQNPRHLVRRRGQEARLRCSPMKGHSHVYWYRQLPEEGLKFMVYLQKENIIDESGMPKERFSAEFPKEGPSILRIQQVVRGDSAAYFCASSPLQGAENIQYFGAGTRLSVL.